The 23 T cell receptor beta chains below all came from one sample that was sequenced in a study of identifying expanded T cells in peripheral blood. This table comes from immunoSEQ multiplex PCR, and its TCRdb copy is limited to in-frame clones, with some not included. Among about 130,000 clones, 86% were seen once, and the ten largest hold about 8%. Sequencing used blood. Source of these receptors: a person aged 18-70 years in good health.

This clone was seen repeatedly, ten times or more. The chain has TRBV7-9 and TRBJ2-7; D uncertain. CDR3 size: 14 residues. Germline V gene data show CDR1 as SEHNR and CDR2 as FQNEAQ (reference sequence). The V end lost 5 bases, the J end lost 0 bases, and 11 bases lay between the germline ends. This CDR3 reads CASSQMANSYEQYF. The DNA of the CDR3 is TGTGCCAGCAGCCAAATGGCCAACTCCTACGAGCAGTACTTC.

This chain connects TRBV28 to TRBJ1-1; TRBD1 is a possible D gene (5 bases). In germline, CDR1 is MDHEN, CDR2 SYDVKM. Trimming removed 6 bases from V and 0 bases from J, with 11 bases in between. The CDR3 is made up of 14 amino acids. CDR3 in amino acids: CASSLGRMNTEAFF. CDR3 sequence (DNA): TGTGCCAGCAGCCTGGGGCGGATGAACACTGAAGCTTTCTTT.

The V and J genes are TRBV6-5 and TRBJ2-1; 8 bases are shared with TRBD2. The V segment lost 0 bases and the J segment 3 bases; nucleotides outside the gene matches: 4. Germline V gene data show CDR1 as MNHEY and CDR2 as SVGAGI. The CDR3 has 16 amino acids. CDR3 loop: CASSYSLAGLYNEQFF. CDR3 DNA: TGTGCCAGCAGTTACTCCCTAGCGGGCCTCTACAATGAGCAGTTCTTC.

The chain joins TRBV7-9 to TRBJ2-7; 9 bases align to TRBD1. Germline V gene sequence: CDR1 SEHNR, CDR2 FQNEAQ (reference sequence). This CDR3 spans 14 amino acids. V was clipped by 4 bases and J by 5 bases; unmatched bases: 6. CDR3 protein: CASSWGQGLNEQYF. The CDR3 nucleotides are TGTGCCAGCAGCTGGGGACAGGGTCTGAACGAGCAGTACTTC.

The rearrangement uses TRBV19 and TRBJ2-5, with 12 bases identical to TRBD2. Unmatched junction bases numbered 2, after V lost 4 bases and J lost 2 bases. This CDR3 has 15 residues. Per the germline V gene, CDR1 is LNHDA and CDR2 is SQIVND (reference sequence). CDR3 residues: CASSTGLAGQETQYF. CDR3 DNA: TGTGCCAGTAGTACCGGACTAGCGGGGCAAGAGACCCAGTACTTC. Drawing the rest from reference TRBV19 and TRBJ2-5, the complete variable domain is DGGITQSPKYLFRKEGQNVTLSCEQNLNHDAMYWYRQDPGQGLRLIYYSQIVNDFQKGDIAEGYSVSREKKESFPLTVTSAQKNPTAFYLCASSTGLAGQETQYFGPGTRLLVL.

The sample holds one count of this clone. This chain joins TRBV7-6 and TRBJ1-3; TRBD1 agrees at 8 bases. Germline loops: CDR1 SGHVS, CDR2 FNYEAQ. The CDR3 runs 17 residues. The ends lost 4 bases at V and 2 bases at J; junction bases unmatched: 10. DNA for the CDR3: TGTGCCAGCAGCTCTAGGACAGGGAACATTCCTGGAAACACCATATATTTT. Residues: CASSSRTGNIPGNTIYF.

The chain has TRBV28 and TRBJ2-7, with D perhaps matching TRBD1 (5 bases). Germline CDR1 reads MDHEN; CDR2 reads SYDVKM. The CDR3 has 17 amino acids. The V end lost 7 bases, the J end lost 7 bases, and 29 bases lay between the germline ends. CDR3 nucleotide sequence: TGTGCCAGCACTCAATGGGGCACGGACATCCGGCATAGGGAGCAGTACTTC. Encoded protein: CASTQWGTDIRHREQYF.

This chain joins TRBV2 and TRBJ2-7, with 7 bases fitting TRBD1. Trimming removed 2 bases from V and 0 bases from J; junction bases left unmatched: 4. Per the germline V gene, CDR1 is SNHLY and CDR2 is FYNNEI. The CDR3 is 15 amino acids. The CDR3: CASSERGHSSYEQYF. The CDR3 bases are TGTGCCAGCAGTGAAAGGGGGCACAGCTCCTACGAGCAGTACTTC.

The J gene is TRBJ2-3, the V gene TRBV7-8; a weak D match, TRBD2 (5 bases). Per germline, CDR1 SGHVS and CDR2 FQNEAQ. This CDR3 is built from 13 residues. V was cut by 5 bases and J by 9 bases, with 15 bases left in between. DNA of the CDR3: TGTGCCAGCAGCGCCCTAGCCACCCCAACGCAGTATTTT. Translation: CASSALATPTQYF.

The chain recombines TRBV6-5 with TRBJ2-5; 8 bases line up with TRBD1. Germline V gene lookup returns CDR1 MNHEY and CDR2 SVGAGI. CDR3 size: 14 residues. J lost 3 bases, V lost 2 bases, and 2 bases had no gene match. The DNA for the CDR3 is TGTGCCAGCAGTTACGCGACAGGGGAAGAGACCCAGTACTTC. Translated, it gives CASSYATGEETQYF.

The rearrangement joins TRBV6-5 to TRBJ2-7; 7 positions match TRBD1. The V and J ends lost 6 bases and 0 bases, in that order; junction bases with no gene match: 8. Germline lookup yields CDR1 MNHEY and CDR2 SVGAGI. The CDR3 covers 15 residues. CDR3 sequence reads: CASSRQGLSSYEQYF. CDR3 DNA: TGTGCCAGCAGCAGACAGGGCCTAAGCTCCTACGAGCAGTACTTC.

This clone was detected only once. This sequence joins TRBV25-1 and TRBJ2-2; no definite D call. The CDR3 runs 11 residues. Germline V gives CDR1 MGHDK, CDR2 SYGVNS. Trimming removed 6 bases from V and 7 bases from J, with 6 bases in between. The CDR3, as DNA: TGTGCCAGCAGCCGTAACGGGGAGCTGTTTTTT. Translated: CASSRNGELFF.

The chain is built from TRBV6-4 and TRBJ1-6, with a tentative D call TRBD1 (5 bases). The germline V gene encodes CDR1 MRHNA and CDR2 SNTAGT. CDR3 length: 14 residues. Trimming took 4 bases from V and 8 from J, leaving 12 bases between them. The CDR3 protein is CASSARVTDSPLHF. CDR3 nucleotides: TGTGCCAGCAGTGCCAGGGTTACGGATTCACCCCTCCACTTT.

Only a few counts were recorded for this clone. J is TRBJ2-6 and V is TRBV28; no definite D call. The CDR3 sequence is 15 residues long. Germline values: CDR1 MDHEN, CDR2 SYDVKM. The V gene lost 2 bases and the J gene lost 1 base, with 6 bases spanning the gap. The CDR3 nucleotides are TGTGCCAGCAGTTTAGAGGCTTCTGGGGCCAACGTCCTGACTTTC. The encoded protein is CASSLEASGANVLTF.

The chain employs TRBV6-5 and TRBJ2-7; D possibly corresponds to TRBD1 (5 bases). Trimming took 6 bases from V and 0 from J, leaving 15 bases between them. The V gene's germline CDR1 is MNHEY and CDR2 SVGAGI. The CDR3 length is 15 residues. This chain's CDR3 is CASRRQGLASYEQYF. The CDR3 DNA sequence: TGTGCCAGCAGACGGCAGGGTTTGGCCTCCTACGAGCAGTACTTC.

The rearrangement joins TRBV7-9 to TRBJ1-6; D is ambiguous. The CDR3 runs 14 residues. Germline V gene sequence: CDR1 SEHNR, CDR2 FQNEAQ (reference sequence). V lost 3 bases to trimming and J lost 7 bases, with 10 bases between them. This CDR3 reads CASSFDRLNSPLHF. CDR3 DNA sequence: TGTGCCAGCAGCTTTGATAGATTAAATTCACCCCTCCACTTT.

This clone was counted between two and nine times. The gene calls are TRBV7-8 and TRBJ1-2; D is ambiguous. This CDR3 is 12 amino acids long. Trimming pared 2 bases from V and 4 bases from J, leaving 5 bases between. Germline CDR1 reads SGHVS; CDR2 reads FQNEAQ. DNA of the CDR3: TGTGCCAGCAGCTTAACGGGCTATGGCTACACCTTC. This encodes CASSLTGYGYTF. The variable domain in full, with the rest retrieved from reference TRBV7-8 and TRBJ1-2, is GAGVSQSPRYKVAKRGQDVALRCDPISGHVSLFWYQQALGQGPEFLTYFQNEAQLDKSGLPSDRFFAERPEGSVSTLKIQRTQQEDSAVYLCASSLTGYGYTFGSGTRLTVV.

This rearrangement joins TRBV10-3 to TRBJ2-7; 7 nucleotides align to TRBD1. V dropped 10 bases and J dropped 2; count of bases not matched to a gene: 8. The CDR3 extends over 13 amino acids. Per the germline V gene, CDR1 is ENHRY and CDR2 is SYGVKD. The CDR3 is CATQGVGTYEQYF. The CDR3 DNA follows: TGTGCCACCCAGGGGGTAGGGACCTACGAGCAGTACTTC.

The chain couples TRBV13 to TRBJ2-1; 7 bases match TRBD1. CDR3 size: 14 residues. Unmatched junction bases numbered 7, after V lost 4 bases and J lost 7 bases. Germline lookup yields CDR1 PRHDT and CDR2 FYEKMQ (reference sequence). The CDR3 region is CASSSNRGANEQFF. In DNA form, the CDR3 reads TGTGCCAGCAGCTCGAACAGGGGAGCAAATGAGCAGTTCTTC.

This rearrangement joins TRBV6-6 to TRBJ2-3; possible D gene TRBD2, 6 bases. Between the trimmed V and J ends, which lost 6 bases and 2 bases, there was a span of 12 bases. The CDR3 contains 14 residues. The germline V gene encodes CDR1 MNHNY and CDR2 SVGAGI (reference sequence). The CDR3 loop reads CASRRGANTDTQYF. As DNA, the CDR3 is TGTGCCAGCAGGCGGGGAGCAAACACAGATACGCAGTATTTT.

The rearrangement joins TRBV5-1 to TRBJ2-5; 8 bases match TRBD1. Germline values: CDR1 SGHRS, CDR2 YFSETQ. V shed 3 bases, J shed 1 base, and the junction held 5 bases outside the gene matches. The CDR3 sequence is 15 residues long. The CDR3 nucleotides read TGCGCCAGCAGCTACCGGACAGGGACCCAAGAGACCCAGTACTTC. This sequence encodes CASSYRTGTQETQYF.

The genes are TRBV7-2 and TRBJ2-6; TRBD1 might be the D (6 bases). Germline V gene lookup returns CDR1 SGHTA and CDR2 FQGNSA. V shed 6 bases and J shed 2 bases, with 17 bases lying between them. CDR3 length: 17 residues. This CDR3 reads CASRAAHRATGANVLTF. The CDR3 DNA sequence: TGTGCCAGCAGAGCCGCTCACAGGGCTACTGGGGCCAACGTCCTGACTTTC.

V is TRBV11-2 and J is TRBJ2-2; 7 positions match TRBD2. The CDR3 runs to 15 residues. The V gene's germline CDR1 is SGHAT and CDR2 FQNNGV. V lost 5 bases, J lost 4 bases, and 7 bases stayed unmatched. CDR3 amino acids: CASSPGLVITGELFF. The CDR3 DNA reads as TGTGCCAGCAGCCCAGGACTAGTTATCACCGGGGAGCTGTTTTTT.